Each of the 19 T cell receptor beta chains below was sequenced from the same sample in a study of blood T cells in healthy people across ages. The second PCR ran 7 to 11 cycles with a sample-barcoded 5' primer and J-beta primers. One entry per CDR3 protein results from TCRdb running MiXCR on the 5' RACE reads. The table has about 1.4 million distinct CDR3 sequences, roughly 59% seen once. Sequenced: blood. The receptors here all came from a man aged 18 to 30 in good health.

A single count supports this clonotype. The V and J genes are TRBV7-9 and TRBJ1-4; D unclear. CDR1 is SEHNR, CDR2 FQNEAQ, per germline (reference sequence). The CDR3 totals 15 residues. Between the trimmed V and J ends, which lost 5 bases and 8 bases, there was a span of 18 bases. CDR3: CASSPNNGRGEKLFF. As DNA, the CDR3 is TGTGCCAGCAGCCCCAACAACGGCCGAGGAGAAAAACTGTTTTTT.

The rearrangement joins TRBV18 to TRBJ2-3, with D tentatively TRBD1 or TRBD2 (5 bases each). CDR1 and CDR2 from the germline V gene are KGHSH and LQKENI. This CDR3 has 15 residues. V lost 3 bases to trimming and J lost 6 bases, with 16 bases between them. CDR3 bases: TGTGCCAGCTCACCGACGAGGGGACGCGCGGATACGCAGTATTTT. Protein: CASSPTRGRADTQYF.

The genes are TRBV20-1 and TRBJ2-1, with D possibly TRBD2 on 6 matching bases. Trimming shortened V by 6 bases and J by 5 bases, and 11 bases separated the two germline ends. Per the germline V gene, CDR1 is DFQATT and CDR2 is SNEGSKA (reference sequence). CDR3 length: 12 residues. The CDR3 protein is CSAAGGDNEQFF. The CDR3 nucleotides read TGCAGTGCCGCCGGAGGGGACAATGAGCAGTTCTTC.

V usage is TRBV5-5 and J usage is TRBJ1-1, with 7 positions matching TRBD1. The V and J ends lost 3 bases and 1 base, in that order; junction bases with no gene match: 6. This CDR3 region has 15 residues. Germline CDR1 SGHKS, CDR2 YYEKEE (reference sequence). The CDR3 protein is CASSSTRQGNTEAFF. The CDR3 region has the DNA TGTGCCAGCAGCTCGACCCGACAGGGGAACACTGAAGCTTTCTTT.

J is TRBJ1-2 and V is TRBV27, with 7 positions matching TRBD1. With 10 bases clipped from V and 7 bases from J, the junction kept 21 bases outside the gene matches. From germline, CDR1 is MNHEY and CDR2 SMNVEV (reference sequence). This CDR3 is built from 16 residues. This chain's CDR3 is CATQPLVSGGYAGYTF. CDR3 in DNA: TGTGCCACCCAGCCCTTAGTGTCAGGGGGTTACGCTGGCTACACCTTC.

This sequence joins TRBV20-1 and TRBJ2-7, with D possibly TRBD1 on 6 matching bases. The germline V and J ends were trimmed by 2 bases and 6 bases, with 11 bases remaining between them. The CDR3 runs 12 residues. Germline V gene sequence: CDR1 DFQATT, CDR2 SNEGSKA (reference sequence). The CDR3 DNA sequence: TGCAGTGCTAGAACAGGGCTCTCCGAGCAGTACTTC. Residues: CSARTGLSEQYF.

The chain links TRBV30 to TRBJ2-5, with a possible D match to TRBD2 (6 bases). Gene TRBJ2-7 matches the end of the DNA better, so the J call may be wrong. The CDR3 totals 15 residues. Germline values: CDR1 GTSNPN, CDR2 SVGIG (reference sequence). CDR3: CAWSVRRERTYEQYF. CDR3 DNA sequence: TGTGCCTGGAGTGTACGACGGGAGCGGACCTACGAGCAGTACTTC.

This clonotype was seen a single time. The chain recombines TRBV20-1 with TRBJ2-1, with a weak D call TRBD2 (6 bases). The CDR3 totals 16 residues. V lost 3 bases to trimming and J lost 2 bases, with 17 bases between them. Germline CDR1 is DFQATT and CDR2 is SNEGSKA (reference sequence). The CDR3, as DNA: TGCAGTGCTAGGGGCTTTAGCGGAAATACCTACAATGAGCAGTTCTTC. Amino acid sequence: CSARGFSGNTYNEQFF.

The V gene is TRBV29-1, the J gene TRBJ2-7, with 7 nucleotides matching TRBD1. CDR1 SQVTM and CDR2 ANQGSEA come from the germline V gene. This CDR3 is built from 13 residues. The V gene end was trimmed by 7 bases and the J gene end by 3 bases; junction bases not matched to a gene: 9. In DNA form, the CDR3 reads TGCAGCGCCATCCGGGACAGAGACTACGAGCAGTACTTC. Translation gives CSAIRDRDYEQYF.

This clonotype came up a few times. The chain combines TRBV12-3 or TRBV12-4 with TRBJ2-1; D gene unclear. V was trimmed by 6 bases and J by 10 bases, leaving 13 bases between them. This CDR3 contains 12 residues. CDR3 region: CASSPSSLEQFF. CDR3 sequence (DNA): TGTGCCAGCAGCCCCTCTAGTCTCGAGCAGTTCTTC.

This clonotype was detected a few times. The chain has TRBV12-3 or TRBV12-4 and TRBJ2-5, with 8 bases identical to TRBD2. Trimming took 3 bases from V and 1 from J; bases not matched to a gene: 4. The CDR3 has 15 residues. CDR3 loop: CASSFSSGGQETQYF. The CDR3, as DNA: TGTGCCAGCAGTTTCTCGAGCGGGGGCCAAGAGACCCAGTACTTC.

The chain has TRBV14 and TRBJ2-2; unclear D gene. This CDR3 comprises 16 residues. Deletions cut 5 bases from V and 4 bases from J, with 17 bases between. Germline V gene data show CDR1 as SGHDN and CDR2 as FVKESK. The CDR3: CASSGNTKPSTGELFF. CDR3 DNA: TGTGCCAGCAGCGGGAACACCAAACCTTCCACCGGGGAGCTGTTTTTT.

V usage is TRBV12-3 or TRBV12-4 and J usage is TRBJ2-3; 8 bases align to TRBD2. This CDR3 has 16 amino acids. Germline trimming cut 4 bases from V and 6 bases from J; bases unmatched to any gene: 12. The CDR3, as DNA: TGTGCCAGCAGTTCAGCCATGACTAGCGCCTTTGATACGCAGTATTTT. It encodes CASSSAMTSAFDTQYF.

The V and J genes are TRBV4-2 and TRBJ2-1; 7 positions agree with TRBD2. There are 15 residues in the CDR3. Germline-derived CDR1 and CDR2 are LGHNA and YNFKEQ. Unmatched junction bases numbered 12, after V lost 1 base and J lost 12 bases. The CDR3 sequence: CASSQVLGEGGRQFF. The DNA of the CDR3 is TGTGCCAGCAGCCAAGTTCTCGGGGAGGGTGGCAGGCAGTTCTTC.

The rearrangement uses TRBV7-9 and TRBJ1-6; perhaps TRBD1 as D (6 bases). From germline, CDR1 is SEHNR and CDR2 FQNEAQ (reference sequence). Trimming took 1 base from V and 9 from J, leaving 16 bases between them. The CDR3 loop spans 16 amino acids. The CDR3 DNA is TGTGCCAGCAGCTTAGTCCTGCGGGGGCACGGTTCACCCCTCCACTTT. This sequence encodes CASSLVLRGHGSPLHF.

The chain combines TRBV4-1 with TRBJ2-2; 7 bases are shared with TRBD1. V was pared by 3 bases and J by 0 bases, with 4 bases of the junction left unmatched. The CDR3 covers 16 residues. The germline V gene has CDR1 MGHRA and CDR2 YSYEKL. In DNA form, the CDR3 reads TGCGCCAGCAGCCACTACAGGGGCTCGAACACCGGGGAGCTGTTTTTT. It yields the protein CASSHYRGSNTGELFF.

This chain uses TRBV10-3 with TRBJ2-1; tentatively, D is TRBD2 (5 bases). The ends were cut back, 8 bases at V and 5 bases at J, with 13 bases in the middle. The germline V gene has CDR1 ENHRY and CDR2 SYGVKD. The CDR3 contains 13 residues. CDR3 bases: TGTGCCATCTCGGGTAGTAGCGACAATGAGCAGTTCTTC. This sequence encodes CAISGSSDNEQFF.

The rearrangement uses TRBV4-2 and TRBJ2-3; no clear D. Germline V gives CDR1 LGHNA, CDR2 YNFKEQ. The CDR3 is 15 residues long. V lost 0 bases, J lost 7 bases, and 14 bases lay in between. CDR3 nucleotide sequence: TGTGCCAGCAGCCAAGATGCATGGGCTGAGAATACGCAGTATTTT. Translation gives CASSQDAWAENTQYF.

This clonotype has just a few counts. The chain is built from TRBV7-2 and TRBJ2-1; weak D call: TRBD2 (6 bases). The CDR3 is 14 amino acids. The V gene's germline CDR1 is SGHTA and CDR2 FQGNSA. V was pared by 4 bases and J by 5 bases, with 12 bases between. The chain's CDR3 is CASSSRDGNNEQFF. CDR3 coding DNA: TGTGCCAGCAGCTCGCGGGACGGAAACAATGAGCAGTTCTTC.